The T cell receptor (beta chain) under discussion was sequenced for a study of long-term antiretroviral therapy in people with HIV (dated by TCRdb to about 2022). Study-level background: The earliest samples were collected about a decade before the 2015 WHO recommendation for immediate ART, when ART was typically delayed until CD4 counts fell. Whether ART initiation and durable HIV suppression were associated with changes in peripheral blood TRB repertoire composition and diversity was tested in a retrospective serial study. A total of roughly 200 cryopreserved PBMC samples came from approximately 30 adults with confirmed HIV infection and were collected serially over a mean of approximately six years (range 1-12). Of the 30 or so participants with HIV, fewer than twelve were female. Test extractions of a monoclonal T-cell line alongside 30 or so polyclonal samples showed no cross-contamination during QIAcube processing.

Sequencing of the TRB variable region was done with the immunoSEQ hsTCRB v3.0 assay at survey level resolution. The targeted TRB sequencing depth was about 35,000-55,000 T-cell genomes per sample. TRB libraries were pooled and sequenced on an Illumina MiSeq using a v3 150-cycle kit. The authors' analysis ran thus. Analysis of repertoires was carried out in R inside a reproducible Nextflow workflow spanning QC, data transformation and analysis. LymphoSeq2, an R package for exploring AIRR-Seq data, was used to implement the custom analyses. After excluding a handful of samples that yielded fewer than 5000 total TRB sequences, some 190 HIV repertoires remained for analysis. Among the 180 to 200 HIV repertoires that were kept, almost 60 were collected before ART initiation and roughly 130 were collected after ART initiation. Each repertoire was downsampled to 5000 TRB nucleotide sequences, and summary statistics were averaged across 100 downsampling iterations. Only TRB sequences with CDR3 regions of at least seven amino acids were retained for analysis. Diversity was assessed using a clonality score derived from Shannon entropy and using the Gini coefficient. In the repertoire networks, any two of the top 5000 CDR3 amino acid sequences were linked whenever the two sequences differed by an edit distance of one. Antigen specificity groups and MHC restriction were predicted for TRB CDR3 amino acid sequences with GLIPH2. Known CMV, EBV, HIV or tissue antigen associations were flagged by matching CDR3 amino acid sequences against VDJdb and McPAS-TCR. Pre-ART, post-ART and control groups were compared with Wilcoxon signed-rank tests and Holm-Bonferroni correction. TCRdb carries this immuneACCESS record with in-frame sequences only. Its versions omit some clonotypes, under half of them owing to an unresolved V gene in the studies checked, with the rest unexplained. V and J calls and clone size are copied from that table; D and trimming were computed from the DNA. Present in this sample are over 25,000 clones, about 94% of which were seen just once. The ten largest account for 2.5% to 3.5% of the sample.

What the research found in general, with its limitations: The samples span the years 2004 to 2017, and the ART regimens used at that time may not be as effective as current regimens. Expanded TRB clones identified before ART initiation dominated the repertoire across all time points, though the dominance fluctuated and decreased in many PLHIV after ART. Compared with controls, HIV repertoires had narrower CDR3 length ranges, and the network structure pointed to an antigen-experienced repertoire that shifted only slightly toward naive after ART. Unsorted PBMC were profiled instead of sorted CD4+ and CD8+ T cells because pre-ART samples had limited cell numbers. No data were available on ART adherence, viral resistance or therapy changes, limiting inferences about post-ART repertoire changes. ART initiation was associated with a significant increase in TRB diversity, but diversity stayed significantly below transplant donor controls even after long-term ART. Because PBMC availability was limited, only the TCR beta chain was sequenced, with no alpha chain pairing.

Participants were included only if at least one PBMC sample before ART initiation and at least two post-ART samples were available. Treatment was received in the United States of America by all participants with HIV. Before DNA extraction, cryopreserved samples of roughly 0.9-11 million PBMC were thawed and then washed. At the time of the earliest PBMC sample, participants with HIV were aged between roughly 23 and 60 years. PBMC samples from each participant spanned 1-4 timepoints before ART initiation and 2-8 timepoints after ART initiation, with a median of 7 samples. Serial HIV viral load, CD4+ T-cell count, ART history and demographic data were obtained for every participant. Genomic DNA was extracted from unsorted PBMC with a Qiagen kit on a QIAcube, with processing performed in batches of 12 samples. V has 4 bases trimmed and J has 6 bases trimmed; junction bases matching no gene number 9. The CDR3 goes from the cysteine to the phenylalanine over 16 residues. Here the CDR3 DNA is all that survives: 48 bases in frame from base 1. CDR1 MGHDK and CDR2 SYGVNS were looked up in the germline V gene.

This clone was seen only once. This receptor's antigen is unknown. Base qualities are missing; no much larger clone stands one base away. The sequenced sample was unsorted PBMCs, obtained just over 7.2 years after starting antiretroviral therapy. Here the chain combines TRBV25-1 and TRBJ2-3; TRBD2 fits 11 bases in the junction. The TCR originated in a man aged 45-65 years with HIV. The DNA reads TGTGCCAGCAGTGGAACTAGCGGGGGCCCGGGCGATACGCAGTATTTT. The translation is CASSGTSGGPGDTQYF. Here the CDR3 is joined to the reference TRBV25-1 and TRBJ2-3 genes, and the full variable domain is: EADIYQTPRYLVIGTGKKITLECSQTMGHDKMYWYQQDPGMELHLIHYSYGVNSTEKGDLSSESTVSRIRTEHFPLTLESARPSHTSQYLCASSGTSGGPGDTQYFGPGTRLTVL.